A single sample gave rise to the 11 T cell receptor beta chains below, sequenced in a study of identical twins. TCRdb reprocessed the 5' RACE reads with MiXCR, giving one entry per CDR3 protein. The sample includes 450,000 to 500,000 distinct CDR3 sequences, about 13% of them seen just once. The data were also submitted as part of a second study, on yellow fever vaccine responses in identical twins.

Sequenced sample: CD4+ T cells sorted from blood. The receptors originated from a woman younger than 35 in good health.

This clonotype was observed a few times. The V call is TRBV28, the J call TRBJ2-1, with TRBD2 as a possible D gene (6 bases). The CDR3 spans 14 residues. Germline V gene lookup returns CDR1 MDHEN and CDR2 SYDVKM. Deletions cut 7 bases from V and 4 bases from J, with 14 bases between. CDR3 coding DNA: TGTGCCAGCACCCCCGGGACTGGTTACAATGAGCAGTTCTTC. As protein: CASTPGTGYNEQFF.

This clonotype was found a few times. V usage is TRBV11-2 and J usage is TRBJ1-5; TRBD1 matches at 7 bases. Germline assignment: CDR1 SGHAT and CDR2 FQNNGV. The CDR3 loop spans 12 amino acids. V gave up 1 base and J gave up 10 bases; unmatched junction bases: 1. CDR3 protein: CASSLGQGPQHF. Here the CDR3 DNA reads TGTGCCAGCAGCTTAGGACAGGGTCCCCAGCATTTT.

This clonotype was detected a few times. The V gene is TRBV20-1, the J gene TRBJ2-7; D remains unclear. Deletions cut 0 bases from V and 2 bases from J, with 11 bases between. The CDR3 has 14 residues. Germline V gene data show CDR1 as DFQATT and CDR2 as SNEGSKA (reference sequence). The DNA of the CDR3 is TGCAGTGCTAGAGATTCCGCTAATCCCTACGAGCAGTACTTC. Translated, it gives CSARDSANPYEQYF.

This clonotype was counted a few times. The chain links TRBV7-3 to TRBJ2-1; the match to TRBD1 covers 8 bases. V dropped 4 bases and J dropped 0; count of bases not matched to a gene: 8. Germline values: CDR1 SGHTA, CDR2 FQGTGA. CDR3 length equals 17 residues. The CDR3 sequence is CASSSGTGRSSYNEQFF. In DNA, the CDR3 is TGTGCCAGCAGCTCGGGGACAGGTCGGAGCTCCTACAATGAGCAGTTCTTC.

This clonotype was recorded a few times. The chain carries TRBV21-1 and TRBJ2-7; the D segment call TRBD1 is taken from the table without a DNA check. TRBV21-1 is a pseudogene locus. The CDR3 is 14 amino acids. CDR3 in amino acids: CASSIPGQNYEQYF. In DNA, the CDR3 is TGTGCCAGCAGCATTCCGGGACAGAACTACGAGCAGTACTTC.

This clonotype was counted a few times. V gene TRBV20-1 combines with J gene TRBJ2-1; TRBD2 is a possible D gene (5 bases). Germline V gene sequence: CDR1 DFQATT, CDR2 SNEGSKA (reference sequence). Trimming left V 1 base short and J 5 bases short, with 12 bases between. This CDR3 has 14 amino acids. The CDR3 protein is CSARVASRNNEQFF. The CDR3 DNA reads TGCAGTGCTAGAGTGGCTAGCCGAAACAATGAGCAGTTCTTC.

In DNA form, the CDR3 reads TGTGCCACCAGTGACGTGGGGAACACTGAAGCTTTCTTT. This encodes CATSDVGNTEAFF. The chain employs TRBV24-1 and TRBJ1-1; D not resolved. The CDR3 totals 13 residues. The V gene lost 4 bases and the J gene lost 1 base, with 6 bases spanning the gap. Germline loops: CDR1 KGHDR, CDR2 SFDVKD.

The genes are TRBV7-9 and TRBJ2-2; 8 nucleotides align to TRBD2. Germline values: CDR1 SEHNR, CDR2 FQNEAQ (reference sequence). CDR3 length equals 17 residues. The ends lost 5 bases at V and 7 bases at J; junction bases unmatched: 15. The CDR3 region has the DNA TGTGCCAGCAGCACAAGGGCCGGGAGGGCCCTCGTCGGGGAGCTGTTTTTT. Encoded protein: CASSTRAGRALVGELFF.

The CDR3 sequence: CASSLGTTGRGNQPQHF. The CDR3 DNA reads as TGCGCCAGCAGCTTGGGGACGACAGGGCGAGGGAATCAGCCCCAGCATTTT. This rearrangement joins TRBV5-1 to TRBJ1-5, with 7 bases lining up with TRBD1. The trim removed 0 bases at V and 4 bases at J, leaving 10 bases unmatched. The CDR3 loop spans 17 amino acids. Germline CDR1 reads SGHRS; CDR2 reads YFSETQ. Supplemented by reference TRBV5-1 and TRBJ1-5, the full variable domain reads KAGVTQTPRYLIKTRGQQVTLSCSPISGHRSVSWYQQTPGQGLQFLFEYFSETQRNKGNFPGRFSGRQFSNSRSEMNVSTLELGDSALYLCASSLGTTGRGNQPQHFGDGTRLSIL.

This clonotype showed up just a few times. The chain combines TRBV4-3 with TRBJ2-1; D is unresolved. CDR1 and CDR2 (germline): LGHNA, YSLEER. This CDR3 comprises 20 residues. V lost 0 bases and J 0 bases, leaving 21 bases between the germline ends. CDR3 protein: CASSQDPPNPNSLSYNEQFF. The CDR3 coding sequence is TGCGCCAGCAGCCAAGATCCCCCAAACCCAAACAGTCTCTCCTACAATGAGCAGTTCTTC.

This clonotype was picked up many times. V usage is TRBV12-3 or TRBV12-4 and J usage is TRBJ2-7; D is possibly TRBD2 (5 bases). V was trimmed by 3 bases and J by 3 bases, leaving 9 bases between them. CDR3 length: 13 residues. CDR3: CASSFRGFYEQYF. CDR3 bases: TGTGCCAGCAGTTTCCGCGGGTTCTACGAGCAGTACTTC.